This entry concerns a single TCR beta chain. This clone was observed once. Its antigen is currently not known. No base quality values were provided; no much bigger clone lies one nucleotide off. The V end loses 2 bases and the J end loses 7 bases, and a stretch of 18 bases separates them. From its cysteine to its phenylalanine, the CDR3 spans 15 amino acids. The read is trimmed to its CDR3 DNA, 45 bases read in frame from base 1. The germline V gene encodes CDR1 SGHNT and CDR2 YYREEE (reference sequence). A cohort of fewer than 40 patients with surgically resected non-small-cell lung cancer, for whom both primary tumor and brain metastasis specimens were available, was included. Archival formalin-fixed, paraffin-embedded tissues were used as the tumor specimens. The library was obtained by the immunoSEQ multiplex PCR assay. Alongside a 770-gene immune expression panel, the team sequenced the T-cell receptor beta chain repertoire. The table comes from immuneACCESS by way of TCRdb, which keeps in-frame sequences with V and J called. Part of the clones is missing from these tables; in studies checked, under half for an unresolved V gene and the rest for unknown reasons. The sample profile shows 3,200 or so clones; over 70% of them were found once. Clones ranked in the top ten supply approximately 7.7% of the sample.

The data are from a study of brain metastases from non-small cell lung cancer (dated by TCRdb to between 2018 and 2020). At the level of the whole study: In non-small-cell lung cancer patients, the researchers characterized the immune microenvironment of brain metastases and primary tumors that had been resected as matched pairs. Overall study results and their limits: Paired brain metastases and primary tumors largely shared TCR repertoires, although T-cell densities in the metastases were sparse. T-cell clones were apparently expanded in 64% of brain metastases relative to the matched primary tumors. T-cell infiltration was lower in brain metastases than in primary tumors (P < 0.001).

The sample taken for sequencing was primary lung tumor tissue. This sample's cell subset or site label indicates: primary lung tumor paired with brain metastasis. The origin of this receptor is a donor aged 40 or older with non-small cell lung cancer. The receptor chain draws on TRBV5-4 and TRBJ1-2; TRBD1 is perhaps the D gene, given 5 matching bases. DNA sequence: TGTGCCAGCAGCTTTGAGGGGAAGCTCATCGGTGGCTACACCTTC. Its product reads: CASSFEGKLIGGYTF. Extended through the reference TRBV5-4 and TRBJ1-2 proteins, this CDR3 yields the full variable domain: ETGVTQSPTHLIKTRGQQVTLRCSSQSGHNTVSWYQQALGQGPQFIFQYYREEENGRGNFPPRFSGLQFPNYSSELNVNALELDDSALYLCASSFEGKLIGGYTFGSGTRLTVV.